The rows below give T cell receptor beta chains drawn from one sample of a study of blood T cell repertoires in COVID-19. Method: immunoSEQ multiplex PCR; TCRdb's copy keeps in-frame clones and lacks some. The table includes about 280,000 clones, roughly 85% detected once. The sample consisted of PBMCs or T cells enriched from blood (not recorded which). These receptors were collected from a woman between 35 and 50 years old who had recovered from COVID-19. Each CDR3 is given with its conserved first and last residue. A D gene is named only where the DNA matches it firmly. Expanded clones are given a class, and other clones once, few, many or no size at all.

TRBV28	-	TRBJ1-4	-	TGTGCCAGCAGTCAACCTGGGCCTAATGAAAAACTGTTTTTT	CASSQPGPNEKLFF
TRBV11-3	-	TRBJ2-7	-	TGTGCCAGCAGCTTAGGGCGGCTCGGGGAGCAGTACTTC	CASSLGRLGEQYF
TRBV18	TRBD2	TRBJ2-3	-	TGTGCCAGCTCACCAAGACCTGGTTACGGGCGGGGGAGCACAGATACGCAGTATTTT	CASSPRPGYGRGSTDTQYF
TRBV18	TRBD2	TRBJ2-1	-	TGTGCCAGCTCCACATCGGGTAGCGGGAGTTACAATGAGCAGTTCTTC	CASSTSGSGSYNEQFF
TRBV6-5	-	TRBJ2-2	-	TGTGCCAGCAGGACCGGGACTGTCACCGGGGAGCTGTTTTTT	CASRTGTVTGELFF
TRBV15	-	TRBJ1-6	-	TGTGCCACCAGCAGAGATCGGAGTAATTCACCCCTCCACTTT	CATSRDRSNSPLHF
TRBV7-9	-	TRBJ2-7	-	TGTGCCAGCAGCCCAGGGGCCCAGACAACCTACGAGCAGTACTTC	CASSPGAQTTYEQYF
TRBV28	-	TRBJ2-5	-	TGTGCCAGCAGCCCCTTCGAGGGAGGACTCGAGACCCAGTACTTC	CASSPFEGGLETQYF
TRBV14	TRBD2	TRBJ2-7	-	TGTGCCAGCAGCCGCACCCTAGCGGGAGTTAGCGAGCAGTACTTC	CASSRTLAGVSEQYF
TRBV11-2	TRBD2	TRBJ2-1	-	TGTGCCGTGGGGGGACTAGTCTCCTACAATGAGCAGTTCTTC	CAVGGLVSYNEQFF
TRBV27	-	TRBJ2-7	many	TGTGCCAGCGGACTCAGCCCCTACGAGCAGTACTTC	CASGLSPYEQYF
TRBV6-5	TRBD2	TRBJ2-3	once	TGTGCCAGCAGTTACTCTGGCGGAGCGGGGGATACGCAGTATTTT	CASSYSGGAGDTQYF
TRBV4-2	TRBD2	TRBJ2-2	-	TGTGCCAGCAGCCACGTAGCGGGAGGTACCGGGGAGCTGTTTTTT	CASSHVAGGTGELFF
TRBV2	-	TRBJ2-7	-	TGTGCCAGCAGTGTGACAGGGAGGGAGCAGTACTTC	CASSVTGREQYF
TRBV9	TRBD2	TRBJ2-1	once	TGTGCCAGCAGCAGAGGACTAGCGGGCGTGAATGAGCAGTTCTTC	CASSRGLAGVNEQFF